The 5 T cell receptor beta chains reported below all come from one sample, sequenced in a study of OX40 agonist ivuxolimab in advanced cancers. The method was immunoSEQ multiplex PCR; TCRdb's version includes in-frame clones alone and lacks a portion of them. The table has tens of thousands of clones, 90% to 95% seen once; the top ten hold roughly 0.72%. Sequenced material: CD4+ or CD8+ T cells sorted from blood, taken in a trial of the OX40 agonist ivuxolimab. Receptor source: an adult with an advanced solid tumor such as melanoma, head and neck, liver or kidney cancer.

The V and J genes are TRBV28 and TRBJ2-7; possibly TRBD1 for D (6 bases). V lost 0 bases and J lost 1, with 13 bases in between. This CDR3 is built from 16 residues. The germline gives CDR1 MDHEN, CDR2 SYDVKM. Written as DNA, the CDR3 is TGTGCCAGCAGTTTATGGATGGGGGCAGGGTCCTACGAGCAGTACTTC. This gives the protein CASSLWMGAGSYEQYF.

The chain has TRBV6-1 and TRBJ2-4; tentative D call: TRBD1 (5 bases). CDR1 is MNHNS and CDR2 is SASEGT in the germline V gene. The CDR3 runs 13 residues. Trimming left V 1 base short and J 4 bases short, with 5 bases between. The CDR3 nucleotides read TGTGCCAGCAGTGAAGAGGGGAAAAACATTCAGTACTTC. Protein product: CASSEEGKNIQYF.

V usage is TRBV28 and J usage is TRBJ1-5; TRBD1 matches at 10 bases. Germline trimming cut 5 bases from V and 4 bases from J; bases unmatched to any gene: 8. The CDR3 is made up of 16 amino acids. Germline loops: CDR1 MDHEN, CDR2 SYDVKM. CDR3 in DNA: TGTGCCAGCAGTCGGGTGACAGGGGGCCCTAATCAGCCCCAGCATTTT. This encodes CASSRVTGGPNQPQHF. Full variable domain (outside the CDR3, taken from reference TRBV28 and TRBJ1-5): DVKVTQSSRYLVKRTGEKVFLECVQDMDHENMFWYRQDPGLGLRLIYFSYDVKMKEKGDIPEGYSVSREKKERFSLILESASTNQTSMYLCASSRVTGGPNQPQHFGDGTRLSIL.

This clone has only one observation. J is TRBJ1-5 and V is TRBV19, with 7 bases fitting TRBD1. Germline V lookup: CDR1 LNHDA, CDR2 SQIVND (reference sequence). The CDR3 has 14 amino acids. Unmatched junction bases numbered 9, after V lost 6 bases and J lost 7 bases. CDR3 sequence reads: CASRLQGLRQPQHF. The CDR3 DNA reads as TGTGCCAGTAGACTACAGGGGCTCAGGCAGCCCCAGCATTTT.

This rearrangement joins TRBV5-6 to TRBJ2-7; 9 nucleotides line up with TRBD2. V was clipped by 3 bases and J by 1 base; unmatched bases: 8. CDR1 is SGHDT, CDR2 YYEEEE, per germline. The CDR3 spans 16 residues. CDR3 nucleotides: TGTGCCAGCAGCTCTGGACTAGCGATGAGATCCTACGAGCAGTACTTC. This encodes CASSSGLAMRSYEQYF.